These 23 T cell receptor beta chains were all obtained from the same sample, sequenced in a study of T cell changes during pregnancy in multiple sclerosis. The method was immunoSEQ multiplex PCR; TCRdb's version includes in-frame clones alone and lacks a portion of them. The table has 40,000 to 45,000 clones, approximately 92% seen once. Sequencing used CD4+ T cells from peripheral blood mononuclear cells, obtained before pregnancy. The receptors derive from a female donor with multiple sclerosis, enrolled in a pregnancy study.

J is TRBJ2-7 and V is TRBV10-2; 12 bases are shared with TRBD2. Trimming removed 7 bases from V and 3 bases from J; junction bases left unmatched: 7. Germline V gene data show CDR1 as WSHSY and CDR2 as SAAADI. The CDR3 has 15 amino acids. The DNA for the CDR3 is TGCGCCAGCACCCACAGGACTAGCGGGGACTACGAGCAGTACTTC. Translated, it gives CASTHRTSGDYEQYF.

The chain carries TRBV14 and TRBJ2-1, with 9 bases lining up with TRBD2. The junction had 9 bases not matched to a gene; V was cut back by 1 base and J by 8 bases. The CDR3 extends over 16 amino acids. Germline V gene data show CDR1 as SGHDN and CDR2 as FVKESK. CDR3: CASSQVGLAGKDEQFF. For the CDR3, the DNA is TGTGCCAGCAGCCAAGTTGGGCTAGCGGGGAAGGATGAGCAGTTCTTC.

The chain is built from TRBV29-1 and TRBJ2-7, with D perhaps matching TRBD2 (6 bases). The CDR3 contains 13 residues. The germline V gene encodes CDR1 SQVTM and CDR2 ANQGSEA. Between the trimmed V and J ends, which lost 4 bases and 4 bases, there was a span of 14 bases. This CDR3 reads CSVVPTSRYEQYF. Written as DNA, the CDR3 is TGCAGCGTTGTCCCGACTAGTAGGTACGAGCAGTACTTC.

The chain joins TRBV2 to TRBJ1-5; no firm D call. The CDR3 has 13 residues. Germline V gives CDR1 SNHLY, CDR2 FYNNEI. V was trimmed by 7 bases and J by 2 bases, leaving 9 bases between them. The CDR3 nucleotides are TGTGCCAGCACTTCCTCGGGCAATCAGCCCCAGCATTTT. Its translation is CASTSSGNQPQHF.

The V and J genes are TRBV5-1 and TRBJ1-2; D is ambiguous. The CDR3 contains 14 residues. The V end was cut by 4 bases, the J end by 7 bases, with 17 bases between. Germline assignment: CDR1 SGHRS and CDR2 YFSETQ. DNA for the CDR3: TGCGCCAGCAGCCCAGGAGTGGGTGAGGGTGGCTACACCTTC. Its translation: CASSPGVGEGGYTF.

The chain combines TRBV6-5 with TRBJ1-3; no reliable D call. The CDR3 has 16 residues. V gave up 2 bases and J gave up 1 base, with 12 bases separating them. Germline assignment: CDR1 MNHEY and CDR2 SVGAGI. The chain's CDR3 is CASSYQKPPSGNTIYF. The CDR3 DNA reads as TGTGCCAGCAGTTACCAGAAACCTCCTTCTGGAAACACCATATATTTT.

The V gene is TRBV7-2, the J gene TRBJ1-1; possibly TRBD1 for D (5 bases). CDR3 length equals 15 residues. The ends were cut back, 1 base at V and 5 bases at J, with 14 bases in the middle. Per the germline V gene, CDR1 is SGHTA and CDR2 is FQGNSA. CDR3 amino acids: CASSLEGRGGTEAFF. The CDR3 DNA reads TGTGCCAGCAGCTTAGAGGGAAGGGGAGGGACTGAAGCTTTCTTT.

CDR3 residues: CASSESSQGGYF. The CDR3 coding sequence is TGTGCCAGCAGTGAATCCAGCCAGGGAGGGTACTTC. This sequence joins TRBV2 and TRBJ2-7, with D tentatively TRBD2 (6 bases). Germline loops: CDR1 SNHLY, CDR2 FYNNEI. There are 12 residues in the CDR3. The ends were cut back, 2 bases at V and 12 bases at J, with 14 bases in the middle.

V gene TRBV2 combines with J gene TRBJ2-1, with 10 bases lining up with TRBD2. The germline gives CDR1 SNHLY, CDR2 FYNNEI. J was trimmed by 6 bases and V by 7 bases; bases with no gene match: 9. This CDR3 comprises 15 residues. CDR3 coding DNA: TGTGCCAGCACCTCCGGGACTAGCGATAGCAATGAGCAGTTCTTC. Translation: CASTSGTSDSNEQFF.

This chain connects TRBV6-1 to TRBJ2-1; 7 bases fit TRBD1. After removal of 5 bases from V and 0 bases from J, the junction contained 4 bases not matched to a gene. Germline CDR1 MNHNS, CDR2 SASEGT. The CDR3 is 15 residues long. The CDR3 reads CASSIYRGSYNEQFF. The CDR3 DNA sequence: TGTGCCAGCAGTATTTACAGGGGCTCCTACAATGAGCAGTTCTTC.

The chain uses TRBV7-2 and TRBJ2-1, with D unresolved. The germline V gene encodes CDR1 SGHTA and CDR2 FQGNSA. The CDR3 contains 15 residues. V lost 1 base to trimming and J lost 6 bases, with 13 bases between them. This CDR3 reads CASSLGLSSINEQFF. CDR3 DNA: TGTGCCAGCAGCTTAGGTTTGTCTAGTATCAATGAGCAGTTCTTC.

V usage is TRBV4-2 and J usage is TRBJ2-7, with 13 bases lining up with TRBD2. This CDR3 has 15 residues. With V trimmed by 4 bases and J by 1 base, 1 base remained unmatched. The germline gives CDR1 LGHNA, CDR2 YNFKEQ. The CDR3 nucleotides read TGTGCCAGCAGCCGGACTAGCGGGGGTTCCTACGAGCAGTACTTC. Protein product: CASSRTSGGSYEQYF.

CDR3 region: CASTPDRNYGYTF. In nucleotides, the CDR3 is TGTGCCAGCACCCCGGACAGGAACTATGGCTACACCTTC. This chain links TRBV2 with TRBJ1-2; 7 bases are a match to TRBD1. The CDR3 spans 13 residues. Germline CDR1 and CDR2: SNHLY and FYNNEI. V was clipped by 7 bases and J by 2 bases; unmatched bases: 4.

The chain combines TRBV7-2 with TRBJ2-7; TRBD1 aligns across 8 bases. The germline V gene has CDR1 SGHTA and CDR2 FQGNSA. The CDR3 totals 16 residues. Trimming at V came to 0 bases and at J to 0 bases, leaving 4 bases not matched to a gene. The CDR3 DNA reads TGTGCCAGCAGCTTAGCGGGCGGGACAGGCTCCTACGAGCAGTACTTC. Protein product: CASSLAGGTGSYEQYF.

This chain links TRBV27 with TRBJ1-1; TRBD1 agrees at 8 bases. The junction had 14 bases not matched to a gene; V was cut back by 8 bases and J by 3 bases. Germline values: CDR1 MNHEY, CDR2 SMNVEV (reference sequence). The CDR3 runs to 16 residues. CDR3 amino acids: CASRYWSGGADTEAFF. The DNA of the CDR3 is TGTGCCAGCCGGTATTGGTCAGGGGGCGCCGACACTGAAGCTTTCTTT.

This chain joins TRBV28 and TRBJ2-1, with 9 bases aligning to TRBD1. The J segment lost 9 bases and the V segment lost 3 bases, leaving 9 bases of the junction unmatched. CDR3 length: 15 amino acids. The germline V gene has CDR1 MDHEN and CDR2 SYDVKM. CDR3 protein: CASSFGDRDFSEQFF. The CDR3, as DNA: TGTGCCAGCAGTTTCGGGGACAGGGACTTCAGTGAGCAGTTCTTC.

CDR3 in DNA: TGTGCCAGCAGCTTAGCCACACAGGCCGGGGAGCTGTTTTTT. It encodes CASSLATQAGELFF. The chain is built from TRBV11-1 and TRBJ2-2, with D tentatively TRBD1 (5 bases). The CDR3 is 14 amino acids. Germline V lookup: CDR1 SGHAT, CDR2 FQDESV (reference sequence). Trimming left V 0 bases short and J 6 bases short, with 8 bases between.

This chain links TRBV7-3 with TRBJ1-1; tentatively, D is TRBD1 (5 bases). This CDR3 region has 14 residues. Germline V gene lookup returns CDR1 SGHTA and CDR2 FQGTGA. Trimming cost V 5 bases and J 4 bases, with 14 bases left between them. CDR3 protein: CASSRGGYATEAFF. DNA of the CDR3: TGTGCCAGCAGCAGGGGTGGGTATGCCACTGAAGCTTTCTTT.

The chain employs TRBV14 and TRBJ1-5; 7 bases are shared with TRBD1. Germline V CDR1 and CDR2: SGHDN, FVKESK. J gave up 1 base and V 2 bases, and 2 bases lay outside the gene matches. CDR3 length: 15 residues. CDR3 in amino acids: CASSQPQGSNQPQHF. The CDR3 nucleotides are TGTGCCAGCAGCCAACCACAGGGGAGCAATCAGCCCCAGCATTTT.

The gene calls are TRBV2 and TRBJ2-2; 9 bases match TRBD2. CDR3 length: 15 residues. Germline V gives CDR1 SNHLY, CDR2 FYNNEI. Trimming removed 3 bases from V and 7 bases from J; junction bases left unmatched: 6. DNA for the CDR3: TGTGCCAGCAGTGAGGTAGCGGGGGCAGTCGGGGAGCTGTTTTTT. This translates into CASSEVAGAVGELFF.

The V call is TRBV20-1, the J call TRBJ1-4; D is unresolved. The CDR3 length is 10 residues. The ends were cut back, 5 bases at V and 10 bases at J, with 8 bases in the middle. CDR1 DFQATT and CDR2 SNEGSKA come from the germline V gene (reference sequence). Here the CDR3 DNA reads TGCAGTGCTGTGAGAGGAAAACTGTTTTTT. This codes for CSAVRGKLFF.

The chain links TRBV7-9 to TRBJ2-5; tentatively, D is TRBD1 (5 bases). Trimming stripped 2 bases from V and 4 bases from J, with 8 bases between. The CDR3 consists of 13 residues. Germline CDR1 reads SEHNR; CDR2 reads FQNEAQ (reference sequence). In nucleotides, the CDR3 is TGTGCCAGCAGCTTACAGGGTCCAGAGACCCAGTACTTC. Translating gives CASSLQGPETQYF. The entire variable domain, with the rest obtained from reference TRBV7-9 and TRBJ2-5, is as follows: DTGVSQNPRHKITKRGQNVTFRCDPISEHNRLYWYRQTLGQGPEFLTYFQNEAQLEKSRLLSDRFSAERPKGSFSTLEIQRTEQGDSAMYLCASSLQGPETQYFGPGTRLLVL.

The genes are TRBV7-3 and TRBJ1-5; TRBD1 aligns across 8 bases. The germline CDR1 and CDR2 sequences are SGHTA and FQGTGA. The CDR3 contains 14 residues. V dropped 10 bases and J dropped 2; count of bases not matched to a gene: 7. The CDR3 loop reads CAISRGQGNQPQHF. The CDR3 DNA reads as TGTGCCATCTCACGGGGACAGGGCAATCAGCCCCAGCATTTT.